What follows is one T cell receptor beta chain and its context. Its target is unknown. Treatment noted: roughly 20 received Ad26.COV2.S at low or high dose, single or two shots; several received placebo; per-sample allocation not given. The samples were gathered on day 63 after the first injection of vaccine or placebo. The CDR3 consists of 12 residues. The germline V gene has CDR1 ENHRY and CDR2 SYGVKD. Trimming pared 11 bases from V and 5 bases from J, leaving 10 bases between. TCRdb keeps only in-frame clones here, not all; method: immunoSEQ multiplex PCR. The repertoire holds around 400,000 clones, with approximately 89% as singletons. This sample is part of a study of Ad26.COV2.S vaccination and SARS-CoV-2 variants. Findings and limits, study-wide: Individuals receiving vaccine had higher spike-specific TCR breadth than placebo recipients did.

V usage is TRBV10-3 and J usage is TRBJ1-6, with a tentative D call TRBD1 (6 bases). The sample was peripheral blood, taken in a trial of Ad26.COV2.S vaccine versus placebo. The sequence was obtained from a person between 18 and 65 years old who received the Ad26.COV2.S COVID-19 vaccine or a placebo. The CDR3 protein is CAVQGDNSPLHF. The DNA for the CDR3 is TGTGCCGTACAGGGCGATAATTCACCCCTCCACTTT.